Below are 5 T cell receptor beta chains sequenced from a single sample in a study of a mutant IDH1 vaccine in newly diagnosed glioma. Which antigens these TCRs recognize remains unknown. Method: immunoSEQ multiplex PCR; TCRdb's copy keeps in-frame clones and lacks some. This repertoire shows about 60,000 clones, about 80% found once; its top ten account for roughly 3.5%. Time point reported: week 11, during vaccination. Each dose of the vaccine consisted of 300 ug of mutant IDH1 20-mer peptide, with topical imiquimod. The material sequenced was PBMCs, taken from a glioma patient whose treatment included an IDH1 peptide vaccine. The receptors derive from a man aged 30 to 45 with glioma.

This clone was seen a few times. The sample carries other DNA sequences with the same CDR3. The chain recombines TRBV7-9 with TRBJ1-1, with D uncertain. With 1 base removed from V and 4 bases from J, the gap between germline ends came to 1 base. This CDR3 region has 11 residues. Germline V gene data show CDR1 as SEHNR and CDR2 as FQNEAQ (reference sequence). The CDR3 protein is CASSLGTEAFF. CDR3 nucleotides: TGTGCCAGCAGCTTAGGCACTGAAGCTTTCTTT.

J is TRBJ2-2 and V is TRBV5-1, with 10 bases fitting TRBD1. Per germline, CDR1 SGHRS and CDR2 YFSETQ. The CDR3 runs 15 residues. Trimming cost V 4 bases and J 4 bases; bases outside gene matches: 4. The DNA of the CDR3 is TGCGCCAGCAGCCGGGACAGGGGTGGCACCGGGGAGCTGTTTTTT. The encoded protein is CASSRDRGGTGELFF.

The V gene is TRBV18, the J gene TRBJ1-1, with no clear D. Germline-derived CDR1 and CDR2 are KGHSH and LQKENI. The CDR3 spans 15 residues. Trimming cost V 6 bases and J 1 base, with 15 bases left between them. The CDR3 nucleotides are TGTGCCAGCTCCTCGACGACGACGGGGAACACTGAAGCTTTCTTT. It yields the protein CASSSTTTGNTEAFF.

This clone turned up a few times. This chain uses TRBV13 with TRBJ1-2; 8 bases agree with TRBD1. CDR3 length equals 14 residues. Germline V gene lookup returns CDR1 PRHDT and CDR2 FYEKMQ (reference sequence). The junction had 11 bases not matched to a gene; V was cut back by 6 bases and J by 8 bases. CDR3 sequence reads: CASSRTGMGTGYTF. The CDR3 DNA follows: TGTGCCAGCAGTCGGACAGGGATGGGGACCGGCTACACCTTC.

V usage is TRBV28 and J usage is TRBJ1-1; the match to TRBD1 covers 8 bases. The CDR3 contains 19 residues. The junction had 17 bases not matched to a gene; V was cut back by 5 bases and J by 0 bases. Germline CDR1 reads MDHEN; CDR2 reads SYDVKM. For the CDR3, the DNA is TGTGCCAGCAGTCCTCACCTGACAGGGGCAGCACCGATGAACACTGAAGCTTTCTTT. It yields the protein CASSPHLTGAAPMNTEAFF. Filled out from reference TRBV28 and TRBJ1-1, the complete variable domain reads DVKVTQSSRYLVKRTGEKVFLECVQDMDHENMFWYRQDPGLGLRLIYFSYDVKMKEKGDIPEGYSVSREKKERFSLILESASTNQTSMYLCASSPHLTGAAPMNTEAFFGQGTRLTVV.